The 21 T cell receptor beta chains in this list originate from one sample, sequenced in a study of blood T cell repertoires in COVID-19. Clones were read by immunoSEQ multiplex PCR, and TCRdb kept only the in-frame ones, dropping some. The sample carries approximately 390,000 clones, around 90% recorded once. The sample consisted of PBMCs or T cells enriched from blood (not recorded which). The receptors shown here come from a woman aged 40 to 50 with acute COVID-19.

CDR3 DNA sequence: TGTGCCAGTAGTACTACAGGGGGGAATGGCTACACCTTC. Translated: CASSTTGGNGYTF. The chain uses TRBV19 and TRBJ1-2; 8 positions match TRBD1. This CDR3 has 13 amino acids. The germline CDR1 and CDR2 sequences are LNHDA and SQIVND (reference sequence). V lost 4 bases, J lost 6 bases, and 4 bases stayed unmatched.

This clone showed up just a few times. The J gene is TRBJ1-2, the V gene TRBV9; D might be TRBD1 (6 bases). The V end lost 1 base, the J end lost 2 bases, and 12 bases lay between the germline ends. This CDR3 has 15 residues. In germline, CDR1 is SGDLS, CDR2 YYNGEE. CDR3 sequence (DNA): TGTGCCAGCAGCGTATGGACAGATCCGAACTATGGCTACACCTTC. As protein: CASSVWTDPNYGYTF.

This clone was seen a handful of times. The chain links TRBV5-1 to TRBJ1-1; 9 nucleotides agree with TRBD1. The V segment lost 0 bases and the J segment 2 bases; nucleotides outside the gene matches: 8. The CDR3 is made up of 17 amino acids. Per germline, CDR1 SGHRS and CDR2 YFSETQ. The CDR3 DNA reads TGCGCCAGCAGCTTGGTGGCCGGGACAGGGCTAAACACTGAAGCTTTCTTT. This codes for CASSLVAGTGLNTEAFF.

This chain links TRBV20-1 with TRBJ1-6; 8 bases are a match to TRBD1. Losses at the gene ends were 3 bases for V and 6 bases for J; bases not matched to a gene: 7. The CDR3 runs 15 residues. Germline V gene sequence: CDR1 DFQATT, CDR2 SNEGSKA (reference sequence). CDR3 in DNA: TGCAGTGCTAGTACTCCGGGACAGGTTAATTCACCCCTCCACTTT. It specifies CSASTPGQVNSPLHF.

CDR3 amino acids: CASSRGTFYYNEQFF. CDR3 sequence (DNA): TGTGCCAGCAGCCGCGGGACTTTCTATTACAATGAGCAGTTCTTC. This rearrangement joins TRBV11-2 to TRBJ2-1, with D possibly TRBD2 on 6 matching bases. Trimming removed 5 bases at V and 4 bases at J, with 15 bases between. The CDR3 sequence is 15 residues long. Germline assignment: CDR1 SGHAT and CDR2 FQNNGV.

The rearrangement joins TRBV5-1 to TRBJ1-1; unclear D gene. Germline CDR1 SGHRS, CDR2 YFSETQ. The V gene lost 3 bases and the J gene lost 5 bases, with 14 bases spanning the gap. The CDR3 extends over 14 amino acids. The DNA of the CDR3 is TGCGCCAGCAGCTCCGACGGGGTCTCGACTGAAGCTTTCTTT. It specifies CASSSDGVSTEAFF.

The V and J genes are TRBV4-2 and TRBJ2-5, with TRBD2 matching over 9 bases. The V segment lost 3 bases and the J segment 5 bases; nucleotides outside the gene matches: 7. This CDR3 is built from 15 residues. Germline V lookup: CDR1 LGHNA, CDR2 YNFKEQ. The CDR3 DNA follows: TGTGCCAGCAGCCATCGACTAGCGGTGGAGGAGACCCAGTACTTC. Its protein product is CASSHRLAVEETQYF.

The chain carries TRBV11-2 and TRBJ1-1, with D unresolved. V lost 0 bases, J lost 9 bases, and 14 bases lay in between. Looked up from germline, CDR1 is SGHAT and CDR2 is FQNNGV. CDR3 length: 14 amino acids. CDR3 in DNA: TGTGCCAGCAGCTTAGAAGGTACATTCAGGAAAGCTTTCTTT. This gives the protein CASSLEGTFRKAFF.

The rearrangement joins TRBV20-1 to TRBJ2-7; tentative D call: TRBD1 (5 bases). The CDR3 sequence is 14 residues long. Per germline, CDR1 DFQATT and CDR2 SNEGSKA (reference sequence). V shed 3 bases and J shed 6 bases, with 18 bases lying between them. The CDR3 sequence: CSASGVKGPFEQYF. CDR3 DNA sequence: TGCAGTGCTAGTGGGGTAAAGGGGCCCTTCGAGCAGTACTTC.

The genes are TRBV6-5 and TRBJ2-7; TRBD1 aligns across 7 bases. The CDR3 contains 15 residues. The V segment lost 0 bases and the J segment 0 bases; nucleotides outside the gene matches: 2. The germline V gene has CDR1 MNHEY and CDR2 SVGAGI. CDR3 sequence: CASSYSGDSSYEQYF. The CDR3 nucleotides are TGTGCCAGCAGTTACTCGGGGGACAGCTCCTACGAGCAGTACTTC.

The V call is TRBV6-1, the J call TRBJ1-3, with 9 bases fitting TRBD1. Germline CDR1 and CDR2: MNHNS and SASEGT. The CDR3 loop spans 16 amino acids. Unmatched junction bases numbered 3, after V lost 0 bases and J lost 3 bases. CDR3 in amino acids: CASSEAGTGFGNTIYF. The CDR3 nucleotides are TGTGCCAGCAGTGAAGCCGGGACAGGGTTTGGAAACACCATATATTTT.

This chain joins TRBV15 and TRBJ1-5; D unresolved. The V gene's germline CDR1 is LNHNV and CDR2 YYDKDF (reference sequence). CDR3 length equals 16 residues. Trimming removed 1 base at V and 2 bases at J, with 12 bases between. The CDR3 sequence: CATSRVLESGNQPQHF. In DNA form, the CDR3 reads TGTGCCACCAGCAGAGTTTTGGAGTCTGGCAATCAGCCCCAGCATTTT.

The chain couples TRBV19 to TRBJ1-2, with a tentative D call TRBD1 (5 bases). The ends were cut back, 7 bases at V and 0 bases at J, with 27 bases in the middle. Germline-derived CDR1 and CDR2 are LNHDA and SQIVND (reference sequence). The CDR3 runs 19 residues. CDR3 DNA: TGTGCCAGTATTCATGGGCCTCTCACAGGCCAAACTCCTAACTATGGCTACACCTTC. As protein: CASIHGPLTGQTPNYGYTF.

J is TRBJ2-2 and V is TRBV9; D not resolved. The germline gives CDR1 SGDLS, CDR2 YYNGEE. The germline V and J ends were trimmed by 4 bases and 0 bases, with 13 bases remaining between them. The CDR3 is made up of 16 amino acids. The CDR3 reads CASSTRRTANTGELFF. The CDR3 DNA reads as TGTGCCAGCAGCACACGTCGCACCGCGAACACCGGGGAGCTGTTTTTT.

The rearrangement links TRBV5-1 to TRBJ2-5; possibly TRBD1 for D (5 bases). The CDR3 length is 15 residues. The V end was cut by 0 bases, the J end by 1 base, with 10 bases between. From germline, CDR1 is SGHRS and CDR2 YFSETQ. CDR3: CASSLATGFQETQYF. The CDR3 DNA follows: TGCGCCAGCAGCTTGGCTACAGGTTTCCAAGAGACCCAGTACTTC.

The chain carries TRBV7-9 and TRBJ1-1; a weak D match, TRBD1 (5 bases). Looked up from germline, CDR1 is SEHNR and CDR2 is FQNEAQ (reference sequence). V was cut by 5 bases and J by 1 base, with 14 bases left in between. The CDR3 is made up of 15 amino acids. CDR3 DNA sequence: TGTGCCAGCAGCCCCCGACAAGGGGAGAACACTGAAGCTTTCTTT. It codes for CASSPRQGENTEAFF. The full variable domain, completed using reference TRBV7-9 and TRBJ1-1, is DTGVSQNPRHKITKRGQNVTFRCDPISEHNRLYWYRQTLGQGPEFLTYFQNEAQLEKSRLLSDRFSAERPKGSFSTLEIQRTEQGDSAMYLCASSPRQGENTEAFFGQGTRLTVV.

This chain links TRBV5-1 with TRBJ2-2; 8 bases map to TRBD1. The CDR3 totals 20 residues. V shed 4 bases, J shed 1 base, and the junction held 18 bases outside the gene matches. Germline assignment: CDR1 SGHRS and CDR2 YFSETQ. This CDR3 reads CASSPRQGNILSWNTGELFF. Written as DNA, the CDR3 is TGCGCCAGCAGCCCCCGACAGGGGAATATATTAAGCTGGAACACCGGGGAGCTGTTTTTT.

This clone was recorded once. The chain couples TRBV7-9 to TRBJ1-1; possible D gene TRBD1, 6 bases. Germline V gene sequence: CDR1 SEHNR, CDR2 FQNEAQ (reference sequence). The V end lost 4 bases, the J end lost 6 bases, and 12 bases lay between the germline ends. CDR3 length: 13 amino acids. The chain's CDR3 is CASSYIGGSEAFF. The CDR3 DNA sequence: TGTGCCAGCAGCTACATAGGGGGATCTGAAGCTTTCTTT.

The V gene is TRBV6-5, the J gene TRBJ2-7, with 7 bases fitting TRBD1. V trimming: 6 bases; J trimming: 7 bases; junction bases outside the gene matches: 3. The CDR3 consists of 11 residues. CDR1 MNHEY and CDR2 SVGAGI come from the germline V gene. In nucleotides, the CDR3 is TGTGCCAGCAGACAGGGGTGGGAGCAGTACTTC. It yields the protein CASRQGWEQYF.

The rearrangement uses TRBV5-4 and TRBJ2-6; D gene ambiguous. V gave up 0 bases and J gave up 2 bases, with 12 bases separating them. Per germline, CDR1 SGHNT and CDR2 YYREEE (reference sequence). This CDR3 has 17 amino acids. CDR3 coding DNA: TGTGCCAGCAGCTTGGGGAGCCGAAGTACTGGGGCCAACGTCCTGACTTTC. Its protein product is CASSLGSRSTGANVLTF. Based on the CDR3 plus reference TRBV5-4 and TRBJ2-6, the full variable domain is ETGVTQSPTHLIKTRGQQVTLRCSSQSGHNTVSWYQQALGQGPQFIFQYYREEENGRGNFPPRFSGLQFPNYSSELNVNALELDDSALYLCASSLGSRSTGANVLTFGAGSRLTVL.

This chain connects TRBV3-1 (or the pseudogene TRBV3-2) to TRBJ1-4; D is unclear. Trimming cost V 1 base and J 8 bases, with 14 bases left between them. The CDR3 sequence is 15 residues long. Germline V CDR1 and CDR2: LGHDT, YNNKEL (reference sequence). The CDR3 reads CASSQVYGEDEKLFF. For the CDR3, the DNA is TGTGCCAGCAGCCAAGTTTACGGGGAAGACGAAAAACTGTTTTTT.